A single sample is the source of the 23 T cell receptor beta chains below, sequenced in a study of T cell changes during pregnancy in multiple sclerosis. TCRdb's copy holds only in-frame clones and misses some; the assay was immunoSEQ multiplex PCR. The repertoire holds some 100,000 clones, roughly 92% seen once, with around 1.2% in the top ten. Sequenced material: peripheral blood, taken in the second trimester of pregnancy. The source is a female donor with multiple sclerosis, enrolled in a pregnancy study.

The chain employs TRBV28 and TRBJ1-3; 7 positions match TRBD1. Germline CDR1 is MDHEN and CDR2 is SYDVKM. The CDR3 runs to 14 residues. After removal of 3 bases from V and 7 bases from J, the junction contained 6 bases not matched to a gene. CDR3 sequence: CASSFPGQRNTIYF. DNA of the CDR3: TGTGCCAGCAGTTTCCCGGGACAGAGGAACACCATATATTTT.

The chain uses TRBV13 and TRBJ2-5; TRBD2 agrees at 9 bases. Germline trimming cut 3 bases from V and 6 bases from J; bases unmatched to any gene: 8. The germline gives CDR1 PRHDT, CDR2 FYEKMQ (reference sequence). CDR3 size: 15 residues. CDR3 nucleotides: TGTGCCAGCAGCTTGTGGCGGGAGGGAAGAAAGACCCAGTACTTC. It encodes CASSLWREGRKTQYF.

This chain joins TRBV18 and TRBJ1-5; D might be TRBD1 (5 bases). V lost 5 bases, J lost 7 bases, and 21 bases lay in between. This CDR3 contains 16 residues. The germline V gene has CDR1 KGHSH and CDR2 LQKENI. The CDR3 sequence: CASSELGGGRVQPQHF. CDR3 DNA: TGTGCCAGCTCAGAGCTCGGGGGAGGAAGAGTCCAGCCCCAGCATTTT.

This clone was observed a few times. The CDR3: CASSRRQYSNEKLFF. As DNA, the CDR3 is TGTGCCAGTAGCCGCAGACAGTATTCTAATGAAAAACTGTTTTTT. V usage is TRBV19 and J usage is TRBJ1-4, with D maybe TRBD1 (5 bases). The CDR3 has 15 amino acids. The germline V gene encodes CDR1 LNHDA and CDR2 SQIVND (reference sequence). The V end was cut by 6 bases, the J end by 3 bases, with 14 bases between.

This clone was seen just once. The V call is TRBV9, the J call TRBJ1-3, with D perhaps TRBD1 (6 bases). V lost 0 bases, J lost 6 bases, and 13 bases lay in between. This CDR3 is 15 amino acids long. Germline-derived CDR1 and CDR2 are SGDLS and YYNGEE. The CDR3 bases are TGTGCCAGCAGCGTAGATACCGGACAGTTAAACACCATATATTTT. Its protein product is CASSVDTGQLNTIYF. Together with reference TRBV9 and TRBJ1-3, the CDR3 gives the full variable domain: DSGVTQTPKHLITATGQRVTLRCSPRSGDLSVYWYQQSLDQGLQFLIQYYNGEERAKGNILERFSAQQFPDLHSELNLSSLELGDSALYFCASSVDTGQLNTIYFGEGSWLTVV.

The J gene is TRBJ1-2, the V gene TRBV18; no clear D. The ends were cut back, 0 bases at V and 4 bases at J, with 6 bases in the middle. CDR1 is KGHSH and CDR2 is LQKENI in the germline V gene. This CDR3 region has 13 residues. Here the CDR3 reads CASSPPGAYGYTF. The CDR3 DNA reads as TGTGCCAGCTCACCACCCGGAGCCTATGGCTACACCTTC.

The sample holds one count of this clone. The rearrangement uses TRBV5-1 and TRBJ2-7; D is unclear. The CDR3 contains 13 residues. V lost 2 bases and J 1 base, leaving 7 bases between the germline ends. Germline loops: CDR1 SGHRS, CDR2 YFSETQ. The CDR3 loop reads CASSFAGSYEQYF. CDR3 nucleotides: TGCGCCAGCAGCTTCGCAGGATCCTACGAGCAGTACTTC.

The CDR3 loop is CASRGRGSYEQYF. In DNA form, the CDR3 reads TGTGCCAGCAGGGGGAGAGGATCCTACGAGCAGTACTTC. J is TRBJ2-7 and V is TRBV5-8; TRBD2 is a possible D gene (5 bases). The CDR3 is 13 residues long. In germline, CDR1 is SGHTS, CDR2 YDEGEE. V lost 5 bases to trimming and J lost 1 base, with 10 bases between them.

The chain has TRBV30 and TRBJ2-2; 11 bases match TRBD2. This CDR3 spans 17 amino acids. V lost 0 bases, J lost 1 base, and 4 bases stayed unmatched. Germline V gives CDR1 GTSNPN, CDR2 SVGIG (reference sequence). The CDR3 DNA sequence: TGTGCCTGGAGTGTTACTAGCGGGAGTTGGAACACCGGGGAGCTGTTTTTT. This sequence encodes CAWSVTSGSWNTGELFF.

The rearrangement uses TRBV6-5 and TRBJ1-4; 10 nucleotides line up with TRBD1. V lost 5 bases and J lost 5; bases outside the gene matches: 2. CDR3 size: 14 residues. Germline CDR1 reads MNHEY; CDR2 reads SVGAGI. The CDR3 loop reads CASSPTGGNEKLFF. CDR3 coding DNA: TGTGCCAGCAGTCCGACAGGGGGCAATGAAAAACTGTTTTTT.

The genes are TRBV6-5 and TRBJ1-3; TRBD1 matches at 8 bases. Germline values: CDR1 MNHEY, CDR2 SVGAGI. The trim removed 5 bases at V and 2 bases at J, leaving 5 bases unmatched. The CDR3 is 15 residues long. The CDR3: CASSMTGAAGNTIYF. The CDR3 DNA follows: TGTGCCAGCAGTATGACAGGGGCCGCTGGAAACACCATATATTTT.

The CDR3 loop is CASSSPGGPSDTQYF. The CDR3 DNA follows: TGTGCCAGCAGTTCGCCGGGAGGGCCGTCAGATACGCAGTATTTT. V is TRBV27 and J is TRBJ2-3; TRBD2 matches 8 bases. Germline CDR1 MNHEY, CDR2 SMNVEV (reference sequence). This CDR3 spans 15 amino acids. Losses at the gene ends were 4 bases for V and 4 bases for J; bases not matched to a gene: 7.

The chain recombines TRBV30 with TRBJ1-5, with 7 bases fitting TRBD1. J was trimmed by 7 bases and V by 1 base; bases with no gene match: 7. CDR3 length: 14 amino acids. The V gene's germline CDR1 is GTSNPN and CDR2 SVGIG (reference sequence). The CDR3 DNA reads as TGTGCCTGGAGTGGAGACAGGGATAAACAGCCCCAGCATTTT. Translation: CAWSGDRDKQPQHF.

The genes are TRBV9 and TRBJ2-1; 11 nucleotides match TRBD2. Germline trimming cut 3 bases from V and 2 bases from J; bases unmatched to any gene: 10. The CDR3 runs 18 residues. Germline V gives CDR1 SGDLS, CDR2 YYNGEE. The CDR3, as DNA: TGTGCCAGCAGCGCATCTCCGGGACTAGCGGTTCCCTACAATGAGCAGTTCTTC. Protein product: CASSASPGLAVPYNEQFF.

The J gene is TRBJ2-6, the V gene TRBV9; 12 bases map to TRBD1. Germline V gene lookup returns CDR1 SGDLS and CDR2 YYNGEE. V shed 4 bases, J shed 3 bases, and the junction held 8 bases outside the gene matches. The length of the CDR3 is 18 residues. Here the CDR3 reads CASSKGGQGAVGANVLTF. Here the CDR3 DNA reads TGTGCCAGCAGCAAGGGGGGACAGGGGGCGGTTGGGGCCAACGTCCTGACTTTC.

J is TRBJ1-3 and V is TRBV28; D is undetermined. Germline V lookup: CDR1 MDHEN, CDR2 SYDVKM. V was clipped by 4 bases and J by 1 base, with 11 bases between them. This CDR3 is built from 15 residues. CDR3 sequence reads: CASSSPFFSGNTIYF. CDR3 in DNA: TGTGCCAGCAGTTCCCCGTTTTTTTCTGGAAACACCATATATTTT.

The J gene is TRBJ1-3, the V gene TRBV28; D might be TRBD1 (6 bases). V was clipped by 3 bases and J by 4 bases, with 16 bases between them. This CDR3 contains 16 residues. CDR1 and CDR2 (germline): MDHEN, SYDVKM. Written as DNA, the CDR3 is TGTGCCAGCAGTTTCCTGACGACAGGCAGGGGAAACACCATATATTTT. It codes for CASSFLTTGRGNTIYF.

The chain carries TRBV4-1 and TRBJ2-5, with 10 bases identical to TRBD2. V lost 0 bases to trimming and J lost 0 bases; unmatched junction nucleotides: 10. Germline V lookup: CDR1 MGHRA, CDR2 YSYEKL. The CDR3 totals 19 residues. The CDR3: CASSQESPPGTSDQETQYF. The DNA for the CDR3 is TGCGCCAGCAGCCAAGAAAGCCCGCCCGGGACTAGCGACCAAGAGACCCAGTACTTC.

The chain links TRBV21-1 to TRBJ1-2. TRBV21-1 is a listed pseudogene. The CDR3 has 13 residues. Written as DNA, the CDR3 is TGTGCCAGCAGGGATCTGGGGGGGAGCGGCTACACCTTC. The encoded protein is CASRDLGGSGYTF.

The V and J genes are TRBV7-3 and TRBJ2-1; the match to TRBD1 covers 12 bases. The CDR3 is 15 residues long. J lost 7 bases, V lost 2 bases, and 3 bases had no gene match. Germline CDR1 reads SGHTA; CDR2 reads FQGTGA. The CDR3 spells CASSLLGQGANEQFF. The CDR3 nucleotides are TGTGCCAGCAGCTTATTGGGACAGGGGGCTAATGAGCAGTTCTTC.

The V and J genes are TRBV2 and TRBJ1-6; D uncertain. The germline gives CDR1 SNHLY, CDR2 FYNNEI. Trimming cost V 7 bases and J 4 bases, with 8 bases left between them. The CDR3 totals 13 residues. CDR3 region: CASTRIYNSPLHF. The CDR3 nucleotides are TGTGCCAGCACGCGGATATATAATTCACCCCTCCACTTT.

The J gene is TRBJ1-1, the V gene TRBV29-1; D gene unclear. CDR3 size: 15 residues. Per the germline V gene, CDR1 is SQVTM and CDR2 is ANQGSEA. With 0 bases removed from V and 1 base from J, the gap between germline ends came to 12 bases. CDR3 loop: CSVEDLPTKNTEAFF. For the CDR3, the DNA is TGCAGCGTTGAAGATCTGCCGACAAAGAACACTGAAGCTTTCTTT.

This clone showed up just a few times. DNA for the CDR3: TGTGCCAGTAGGATCAGGGCATCGAACACTGAAGCTTTCTTT. This gives the protein CASRIRASNTEAFF. The chain uses TRBV19 and TRBJ1-1, with a tentative D call TRBD1 (5 bases). CDR1 is LNHDA, CDR2 SQIVND, per germline (reference sequence). The CDR3 covers 14 residues. Trimming removed 6 bases at V and 1 base at J, with 12 bases between. The complete variable domain, with remaining parts taken from reference TRBV19 and TRBJ1-1, reads DGGITQSPKYLFRKEGQNVTLSCEQNLNHDAMYWYRQDPGQGLRLIYYSQIVNDFQKGDIAEGYSVSREKKESFPLTVTSAQKNPTAFYLCASRIRASNTEAFFGQGTRLTVV.